This passage covers 24 T cell receptor beta chains from one sample sequenced in a study of blood T cell repertoires in COVID-19. The data were produced by immunoSEQ multiplex PCR, yet TCRdb's version contains in-frame clones alone and is incomplete. In the table there are about 490,000 clones, 80% to 90% of which are singletons. The sequenced material came from peripheral blood. Receptors originate from a human donor in a cohort sampled during active COVID-19.

The chain is built from TRBV24-1 and TRBJ1-4; a possible D gene is TRBD1 (6 bases). CDR3 size: 15 residues. The V end lost 5 bases, the J end lost 2 bases, and 11 bases lay between the germline ends. The germline V gene has CDR1 KGHDR and CDR2 SFDVKD. CDR3 amino acids: CATSGGTGTNEKLFF. The CDR3 DNA reads as TGTGCCACCAGTGGAGGAACAGGGACTAATGAAAAACTGTTTTTT.

The V call is TRBV20-1, the J call TRBJ2-7; perhaps TRBD2 as D (5 bases). In germline, CDR1 is DFQATT, CDR2 SNEGSKA (reference sequence). With 6 bases removed from V and 3 bases from J, the gap between germline ends came to 9 bases. This CDR3 region has 11 residues. CDR3 in amino acids: CSAKGLYEQYF. The CDR3 bases are TGCAGTGCAAAAGGACTCTACGAGCAGTACTTC.

The J gene is TRBJ2-7, the V gene TRBV19; 9 bases fit TRBD1. J was trimmed by 2 bases and V by 3 bases; bases with no gene match: 2. This CDR3 contains 14 residues. Germline-derived CDR1 and CDR2 are LNHDA and SQIVND (reference sequence). In DNA, the CDR3 is TGTGCCAGTAGTATCGGACAGGGGACCTACGAGCAGTACTTC. Its protein is CASSIGQGTYEQYF.

There are a few counts of this clone. The CDR3 region is CASSWGQGLTAEAFF. The CDR3 DNA is TGCGCCAGCAGCTGGGGACAGGGCCTGACCGCTGAAGCTTTCTTT. V is TRBV5-1 and J is TRBJ1-1, with 9 bases identical to TRBD1. Germline values: CDR1 SGHRS, CDR2 YFSETQ. After removal of 3 bases from V and 6 bases from J, the junction contained 9 bases not matched to a gene. The CDR3 runs to 15 residues.

This sequence joins TRBV15 and TRBJ1-5; 9 bases are a match to TRBD1. The germline V gene has CDR1 LNHNV and CDR2 YYDKDF (reference sequence). This CDR3 spans 18 amino acids. The junction had 6 bases not matched to a gene; V was cut back by 0 bases and J by 0 bases. The CDR3 protein is CATSRDLWGQGSNQPQHF. The CDR3 DNA is TGTGCCACCAGCAGAGATCTTTGGGGACAGGGTAGCAATCAGCCCCAGCATTTT.

The rearrangement joins TRBV28 to TRBJ2-7; D gene ambiguous. The CDR3 is 16 residues long. CDR1 is MDHEN and CDR2 is SYDVKM in the germline V gene. The V end lost 6 bases, the J end lost 0 bases, and 18 bases lay between the germline ends. This CDR3 reads CASSPLLGLPSYEQYF. The CDR3 DNA is TGTGCCAGCAGCCCCCTCCTGGGCCTCCCCTCCTACGAGCAGTACTTC.

CDR3: CASEVPGQFTRYTF. In DNA form, the CDR3 reads TGTGCCAGCGAAGTACCGGGACAGTTTACCCGCTACACCTTC. The genes are TRBV6-5 and TRBJ1-2, with 7 bases lining up with TRBD1. CDR1 and CDR2 (germline): MNHEY, SVGAGI. The junction had 15 bases not matched to a gene; V was cut back by 8 bases and J by 9 bases. The CDR3 totals 14 residues.

Worth noting for this clone: The sample contains more than one DNA sequence encoding this CDR3. The rearrangement links TRBV5-4 to TRBJ2-1; 7 bases map to TRBD1. The V segment lost 1 base and the J segment 0 bases; nucleotides outside the gene matches: 1. CDR3 length: 15 amino acids. Looked up from germline, CDR1 is SGHNT and CDR2 is YYREEE (reference sequence). DNA for the CDR3: TGTGCCAGCAGCTTGCCAGGGGGCTCCTACAATGAGCAGTTCTTC. Translated, it gives CASSLPGGSYNEQFF.

V gene TRBV7-9 combines with J gene TRBJ1-1; possible D gene TRBD1, 5 bases. Trimming stripped 1 base from V and 7 bases from J, with 10 bases between. Germline V gene lookup returns CDR1 SEHNR and CDR2 FQNEAQ (reference sequence). The CDR3 has 13 residues. The DNA of the CDR3 is TGTGCCAGCAGCTTAGAAGGTAGGGGTGAAGCTTTCTTT. It encodes CASSLEGRGEAFF. The variable domain in full, with the rest retrieved from reference TRBV7-9 and TRBJ1-1, is DTGVSQNPRHKITKRGQNVTFRCDPISEHNRLYWYRQTLGQGPEFLTYFQNEAQLEKSRLLSDRFSAERPKGSFSTLEIQRTEQGDSAMYLCASSLEGRGEAFFGQGTRLTVV.

Points on this clone: Germline is not matched at one junction end, which may reflect a read error. The J gene is TRBJ2-5, the V gene TRBV11-2, with unresolved D. CDR1 is SGHAT and CDR2 is FQNNGV in the germline V gene. The length of the CDR3 is 12 residues. CDR3 region: CASSLGGEAQYF. CDR3 bases: TGTGCCAGCAGCTTAGGAGGAGAGGCCCAGTACTTC.

The CDR3 is CASSQDLGFYEQYF. DNA of the CDR3: TGCGCCAGCAGCCAAGATTTGGGCTTCTACGAGCAGTACTTC. V usage is TRBV4-3 and J usage is TRBJ2-7; no firm D call. Germline V gives CDR1 LGHNA, CDR2 YSLEER. V lost 0 bases to trimming and J lost 3 bases, with 9 bases between them. CDR3 length equals 14 residues.

J is TRBJ1-2 and V is TRBV28; TRBD1 matches at 8 bases. Trimming removed 10 bases from V and 2 bases from J; junction bases left unmatched: 6. CDR1 is MDHEN and CDR2 is SYDVKM in the germline V gene. This CDR3 has 13 residues. The CDR3 loop reads CATNAGGNYGYTF. Here the CDR3 DNA reads TGTGCCACCAACGCAGGGGGCAACTATGGCTACACCTTC.

The chain has TRBV3-1 (or the pseudogene TRBV3-2) and TRBJ2-5, with 10 bases fitting TRBD2. The CDR3 consists of 15 residues. The germline V gene has CDR1 LGHDT and CDR2 YNNKEL (reference sequence). V gave up 1 base and J gave up 7 bases; unmatched junction bases: 6. CDR3 coding DNA: TGTGCCAGCAGCCAAGTCCCTAGCGGGAGATGGACCCAGTACTTC. Translated: CASSQVPSGRWTQYF.

J is TRBJ2-2 and V is TRBV27; TRBD1 might be the D (5 bases). Germline V gene lookup returns CDR1 MNHEY and CDR2 SMNVEV (reference sequence). V dropped 5 bases and J dropped 4 bases, with 11 bases sitting between them. The CDR3 is 14 amino acids. The CDR3 DNA sequence: TGTGCCAGCAGTCCCTGGGGCCGCACCGGGGAGCTGTTTTTT. Protein product: CASSPWGRTGELFF.

In DNA form, the CDR3 reads TGTGCCAGTAGTATCCCCTCTCTCTCACTCGGGACAGATACGCAGTATTTT. It codes for CASSIPSLSLGTDTQYF. This rearrangement joins TRBV19 to TRBJ2-3; D is unresolved. The CDR3 contains 17 residues. V gave up 3 bases and J gave up 3 bases, with 19 bases separating them. Germline V CDR1 and CDR2: LNHDA, SQIVND (reference sequence).

The gene calls are TRBV5-4 and TRBJ2-1; 13 nucleotides align to TRBD2. After removal of 4 bases from V and 10 bases from J, the junction contained 14 bases not matched to a gene. Germline V gene sequence: CDR1 SGHNT, CDR2 YYREEE (reference sequence). The CDR3 loop spans 17 amino acids. CDR3 sequence reads: CASSGPGLAGPGIEQFF. The CDR3 region has the DNA TGTGCCAGCAGCGGCCCGGGACTAGCGGGGCCCGGAATCGAGCAGTTCTTC. Combining the CDR3 with reference TRBV5-4 and TRBJ2-1 gives the whole variable domain ETGVTQSPTHLIKTRGQQVTLRCSSQSGHNTVSWYQQALGQGPQFIFQYYREEENGRGNFPPRFSGLQFPNYSSELNVNALELDDSALYLCASSGPGLAGPGIEQFFGPGTRLTVL.

The chain is built from TRBV6-6 and TRBJ1-1; no reliable D call. The CDR3 is 14 residues long. CDR1 is MNHNY and CDR2 is SVGAGI in the germline V gene (reference sequence). Deletions cut 8 bases from V and 1 base from J, with 14 bases between. CDR3 nucleotide sequence: TGTGCCAGCTGCAAGAGGGATGGGAACACTGAAGCTTTCTTT. Translating it yields CASCKRDGNTEAFF.

The CDR3, as DNA: TGTGCCAGCAGGTCGGGGAGCGGGAGGGCTTACAATGAGCAGTTCTTC. This sequence encodes CASRSGSGRAYNEQFF. The genes are TRBV5-6 and TRBJ2-1; 10 bases map to TRBD2. The CDR3 has 16 residues. Germline-derived CDR1 and CDR2 are SGHDT and YYEEEE. Trimming at V came to 5 bases and at J to 4 bases, leaving 9 bases not matched to a gene. Filled out from reference TRBV5-6 and TRBJ2-1, the complete variable domain reads DAGVTQSPTHLIKTRGQQVTLRCSPKSGHDTVSWYQQALGQGPQFIFQYYEEEERQRGNFPDRFSGHQFPNYSSELNVNALLLGDSALYLCASRSGSGRAYNEQFFGPGTRLTVL.

The chain combines TRBV9 with TRBJ1-2, with D tentatively TRBD1 (6 bases). This CDR3 contains 12 residues. V gave up 4 bases and J gave up 5 bases, with 9 bases separating them. Germline assignment: CDR1 SGDLS and CDR2 YYNGEE. CDR3 DNA: TGTGCCAGCAGCCACCAGGGGTATGGCTACACCTTC. It translates to CASSHQGYGYTF.

This chain links TRBV29-1 with TRBJ1-1, with 7 nucleotides matching TRBD1. V gave up 5 bases and J gave up 0 bases; unmatched junction bases: 6. This CDR3 spans 14 amino acids. Germline values: CDR1 SQVTM, CDR2 ANQGSEA. In DNA form, the CDR3 reads TGCAGCGTTAGCACAGGGGCCCTGAACACTGAAGCTTTCTTT. Translation gives CSVSTGALNTEAFF.

The genes are TRBV7-9 and TRBJ2-3; unclear D gene. Germline CDR1 SEHNR, CDR2 FQNEAQ (reference sequence). Trimming removed 4 bases from V and 4 bases from J, with 6 bases in between. This CDR3 region has 12 residues. In DNA, the CDR3 is TGTGCCAGCAGCTCCCTCTCAGATACGCAGTATTTT. Its translation is CASSSLSDTQYF.

This clone was counted a few times. J is TRBJ1-2 and V is TRBV3-1 (or the pseudogene TRBV3-2), with D possibly TRBD1 on 6 matching bases. V gave up 0 bases and J gave up 5 bases, with 19 bases separating them. The CDR3 contains 17 residues. The germline CDR1 and CDR2 sequences are LGHDT and YNNKEL (reference sequence). In DNA form, the CDR3 reads TGTGCCAGCAGCCAAGATCTGGGTTTAGGGCAGGGGTATGGCTACACCTTC. Translated: CASSQDLGLGQGYGYTF.

This chain joins TRBV5-1 and TRBJ2-2; the match to TRBD2 covers 7 bases. V shed 2 bases, J shed 9 bases, and the junction held 10 bases outside the gene matches. The germline V gene encodes CDR1 SGHRS and CDR2 YFSETQ. This CDR3 is 15 amino acids long. The CDR3 sequence is CASSFNPVGTRELFF. The DNA for the CDR3 is TGCGCCAGCAGCTTTAATCCAGTGGGGACTAGGGAGCTGTTTTTT.

CDR3 DNA: TGTGCCAGCTCCCGTCTAACGCTAGCGGGAGAGTTAGGCCGAGAAGAGCAGTTCTTC. It encodes CASSRLTLAGELGREEQFF. The chain carries TRBV6-8 and TRBJ2-1; 10 bases are a match to TRBD2. J gave up 10 bases and V 8 bases, and 26 bases lay outside the gene matches. Germline assignment: CDR1 MNHGY and CDR2 SAAAGT. The CDR3 has 19 amino acids.